The rows below give T cell receptor beta chains drawn from one sample of a study of CD8 T cells in Susac syndrome. One entry per CDR3 protein, called by TCRdb with MiXCR from the immunoSEQ multiplex PCR reads. The sample includes roughly 220,000 distinct CDR3 sequences, less than 95% seen only once; the top ten take roughly 0.14%. The sequenced sample consisted of CD4+ T cells from PBMCs. Source of these receptors: a human donor with Susac syndrome. Both conserved end residues are part of each CDR3. Each record gives: D gene, J gene, clone size, V gene, CDR3 DNA, CDR3 protein. D genes are given only for firm matches. Only part of the rows carry a size: once, few, many, or a class if the clone is expanded.

d_gene: -
j_gene: TRBJ2-1
abundance: -
v_gene: TRBV5-4
CDR3nt: TGTGCCAGCAGCTTGGTCCTGGGCCAGGGTATTAATGAGCAGTTCTTC
CDR3aa: CASSLVLGQGINEQFF

d_gene: TRBD2
j_gene: TRBJ2-5
abundance: -
v_gene: TRBV7-9
CDR3nt: TGTGCCAGCAGCTTGTTTCGGGGGGGCGGAGAGACCCAGTACTTC
CDR3aa: CASSLFRGGGETQYF

d_gene: -
j_gene: TRBJ2-7
abundance: -
v_gene: TRBV29-1
CDR3nt: TGCAGCGTTGTTTATCTTAGGTCCTCCTACGAGCAGTACTTC
CDR3aa: CSVVYLRSSYEQYF

d_gene: -
j_gene: TRBJ2-1
abundance: -
v_gene: TRBV12-5
CDR3nt: TGTGCTAGTGGTTTGGTGGCCAGTGAGCAGTTCTTC
CDR3aa: CASGLVASEQFF

d_gene: TRBD2
j_gene: TRBJ2-6
abundance: -
v_gene: TRBV11-2
CDR3nt: TGTGCCAGCAGCTTATTCCCTAGCGGGGGCCGCTCTGGGGCCAACGTCCTGACTTTC
CDR3aa: CASSLFPSGGRSGANVLTF

d_gene: TRBD1
j_gene: TRBJ1-2
abundance: -
v_gene: TRBV11-2
CDR3nt: TGTGCCAGCAGCTCACTCGGGACAGGGCAGAGTGGCTACACCTTC
CDR3aa: CASSSLGTGQSGYTF

d_gene: -
j_gene: TRBJ2-5
abundance: -
v_gene: TRBV14
CDR3nt: TGTGCCAGCAGCCAAGGCAGGGTCTCGTGGACCCAGTACTTC
CDR3aa: CASSQGRVSWTQYF

d_gene: -
j_gene: TRBJ1-1
abundance: -
v_gene: TRBV6-6
CDR3nt: TGTGCCAGCAGCCGACTAGGCGACAGCACTGAAGCTTTCTTT
CDR3aa: CASSRLGDSTEAFF

d_gene: -
j_gene: TRBJ2-7
abundance: -
v_gene: TRBV20-1
CDR3nt: TGCAGTGCCTCCGGACCGGGGGCCTACGAGCAGTACTTC
CDR3aa: CSASGPGAYEQYF

d_gene: -
j_gene: TRBJ1-5
abundance: -
v_gene: TRBV15
CDR3nt: TGTGCCACGACGGGACATATGGATAGCAATCAGCCCCAGCATTTT
CDR3aa: CATTGHMDSNQPQHF

d_gene: -
j_gene: TRBJ2-5
abundance: -
v_gene: TRBV18
CDR3nt: TGTGCCAGCTCACCAGTTGAGACCCAGTACTTC
CDR3aa: CASSPVETQYF

d_gene: -
j_gene: TRBJ1-2
abundance: -
v_gene: TRBV28
CDR3nt: TGTGCCAGCAGTCCTAGGGGAGGGAACTATGGCTACACCTTC
CDR3aa: CASSPRGGNYGYTF

d_gene: -
j_gene: TRBJ1-5
abundance: -
v_gene: TRBV28
CDR3nt: TGTGCCAGCAGTTTAGCTCGCCAGTTTAATCAGCCCCAGCATTTT
CDR3aa: CASSLARQFNQPQHF

d_gene: TRBD1
j_gene: TRBJ1-3
abundance: -
v_gene: TRBV9
CDR3nt: TGTGCCAGCAGCCCCCAATCGGGACAGGGGCTGAGCTCTGGAAACACCATATATTTT
CDR3aa: CASSPQSGQGLSSGNTIYF

d_gene: -
j_gene: TRBJ1-2
abundance: -
v_gene: TRBV4-3
CDR3nt: TGCGCCAGCAGCCAAGGGGGGGTAGCGACTAACTATGGCTACACCTTC
CDR3aa: CASSQGGVATNYGYTF

d_gene: TRBD1
j_gene: TRBJ1-5
abundance: -
v_gene: TRBV4-2
CDR3nt: TGTGCCAGCAGCCAAGTGGCACAGGGGGCCGTTCAGCCCCAGCATTTT
CDR3aa: CASSQVAQGAVQPQHF

d_gene: -
j_gene: TRBJ1-1
abundance: -
v_gene: TRBV5-1
CDR3nt: TGCGCCAGCAGCTTGGGGGAGGGGATGGGCACTGAAGCTTTCTTT
CDR3aa: CASSLGEGMGTEAFF

d_gene: -
j_gene: TRBJ2-2
abundance: once
v_gene: TRBV27
CDR3nt: TGTGCCAGCAGTTTAGTGGGGGGCAGAGGCACCGGGGAGCTGTTTTTT
CDR3aa: CASSLVGGRGTGELFF

d_gene: -
j_gene: TRBJ2-1
abundance: once
v_gene: TRBV2
CDR3nt: TGTGCCAGCAGCGGGCAGGGTCGTGGTGAGCAGTTCTTC
CDR3aa: CASSGQGRGEQFF

d_gene: -
j_gene: TRBJ2-3
abundance: -
v_gene: TRBV5-4
CDR3nt: TGTGCCAGCAGCCTAAGCGGAGTCAGCACAGATACGCAGTATTTT
CDR3aa: CASSLSGVSTDTQYF

d_gene: TRBD1
j_gene: TRBJ2-2
abundance: -
v_gene: TRBV6-6
CDR3nt: TGTGCCAGCCGACAGGGGAGTATGGACACCGGGGAGCTGTTTTTT
CDR3aa: CASRQGSMDTGELFF

d_gene: -
j_gene: TRBJ2-5
abundance: -
v_gene: TRBV29-1
CDR3nt: TGCAGCGTTGAATACGACAGAGAGACCCAGTACTTC
CDR3aa: CSVEYDRETQYF

d_gene: -
j_gene: TRBJ2-1
abundance: -
v_gene: TRBV12-3/TRBV12-4
CDR3nt: TGTGCCAGCAGCCTAGCGACAACCTACAATGAGCAGTTCTTC
CDR3aa: CASSLATTYNEQFF

d_gene: TRBD1
j_gene: TRBJ1-2
abundance: once
v_gene: TRBV9
CDR3nt: TGTGCCAGCAGCGGACAGGGGCGCCCCTATGGCTACACCTTC
CDR3aa: CASSGQGRPYGYTF

d_gene: -
j_gene: TRBJ1-2
abundance: -
v_gene: TRBV10-3
CDR3nt: TGTGCCATCAAAGGGGATGGCTACACCTTC
CDR3aa: CAIKGDGYTF

d_gene: TRBD1
j_gene: TRBJ2-2
abundance: -
v_gene: TRBV15
CDR3nt: TGTGCCACCAGCAAGGACAGGGCCGACACCGGGGAGCTGTTTTTT
CDR3aa: CATSKDRADTGELFF

d_gene: -
j_gene: TRBJ1-1
abundance: -
v_gene: TRBV20-1
CDR3nt: TGCAGTGGTAGGGGGAACACTGAAGCTTTCTTT
CDR3aa: CSGRGNTEAFF

d_gene: -
j_gene: TRBJ1-3
abundance: -
v_gene: TRBV29-1
CDR3nt: TGCAGCGTTGTGGGCGGTGGCGGCAGCTCTGGAAACACCATATATTTT
CDR3aa: CSVVGGGGSSGNTIYF

d_gene: -
j_gene: TRBJ1-5
abundance: -
v_gene: TRBV7-8
CDR3nt: TGTGCCAGCAGCCTTGCAGGGTATGGCAATCAGCCCCAGCATTTT
CDR3aa: CASSLAGYGNQPQHF

d_gene: TRBD1
j_gene: TRBJ1-4
abundance: -
v_gene: TRBV29-1
CDR3nt: TGCAGCGCCCCAGGAGGGACAGGGAGTGAAAAACTGTTTTTT
CDR3aa: CSAPGGTGSEKLFF

d_gene: -
j_gene: TRBJ1-1
abundance: -
v_gene: TRBV7-9
CDR3nt: TGTGCCAGCAGCCCACAGGGAGTTAACACTGAAGCTTTCTTT
CDR3aa: CASSPQGVNTEAFF

d_gene: -
j_gene: TRBJ1-6
abundance: -
v_gene: TRBV30
CDR3nt: TGTGCCTGGAGTGTCGGGGGGCTTCTTAATTCACCCCTCCACTTT
CDR3aa: CAWSVGGLLNSPLHF

d_gene: -
j_gene: TRBJ2-7
abundance: -
v_gene: TRBV3-1
CDR3nt: TGTGCCAGCAGCCAATTCAGCTACGAGCAGTACTTC
CDR3aa: CASSQFSYEQYF

d_gene: TRBD2
j_gene: TRBJ2-3
abundance: few
v_gene: TRBV11-2
CDR3nt: TGTGCCAGCAGCCGCCTAGCGGGGGGCACAGATACGCAGTATTTT
CDR3aa: CASSRLAGGTDTQYF

d_gene: -
j_gene: TRBJ1-3
abundance: once
v_gene: TRBV30
CDR3nt: TGTGCCTGGAGTGTAGGGGGGACCTCTGGAAACACCATATATTTT
CDR3aa: CAWSVGGTSGNTIYF

d_gene: -
j_gene: TRBJ1-4
abundance: -
v_gene: TRBV9
CDR3nt: TGTGCCAGCAGCATCCGGGGTACAACTAATGAAAAACTGTTTTTT
CDR3aa: CASSIRGTTNEKLFF

d_gene: TRBD1
j_gene: TRBJ2-7
abundance: -
v_gene: TRBV27
CDR3nt: TGTGCCAGCAGTCGACAGGGGGGGGACGAGCAGTACTTC
CDR3aa: CASSRQGGDEQYF

d_gene: -
j_gene: TRBJ2-2
abundance: -
v_gene: TRBV4-2
CDR3nt: TGTGCCAGCAGCGCGGGACCGACCCCTCGGGGCGGCGGGGAGCTGTTTTTT
CDR3aa: CASSAGPTPRGGGELFF

d_gene: TRBD2
j_gene: TRBJ2-3
abundance: -
v_gene: TRBV19
CDR3nt: TGTGCCAGTAGTTCCTCGGGGGGGCCAGATACGCAGTATTTT
CDR3aa: CASSSSGGPDTQYF

d_gene: -
j_gene: TRBJ1-5
abundance: -
v_gene: TRBV10-3
CDR3nt: TGTGCCATCAGTGAGGAAGGGATTCAGCCCCAGCATTTT
CDR3aa: CAISEEGIQPQHF

d_gene: TRBD2
j_gene: TRBJ2-1
abundance: -
v_gene: TRBV18
CDR3nt: TGTGCCAGCTCACCACCCGCCGGGACTAGGGACAATGAGCAGTTCTTC
CDR3aa: CASSPPAGTRDNEQFF

d_gene: -
j_gene: TRBJ1-1
abundance: -
v_gene: TRBV11-3
CDR3nt: TGTGCCAGCAGCTGTGGACAGATGAACACTGAAGCTTTCTTT
CDR3aa: CASSCGQMNTEAFF

d_gene: -
j_gene: TRBJ2-6
abundance: once
v_gene: TRBV19
CDR3nt: TGTGCCAGTAGAAGGACAGTTTCCTCTGGGGCCAACGTCCTGACTTTC
CDR3aa: CASRRTVSSGANVLTF

d_gene: -
j_gene: TRBJ1-1
abundance: -
v_gene: TRBV5-4
CDR3nt: TGTGCCAGCAGCTTGTTCGGGGGGTTGAACACTGAAGCTTTCTTT
CDR3aa: CASSLFGGLNTEAFF

d_gene: TRBD1
j_gene: TRBJ1-6
abundance: once
v_gene: TRBV7-3
CDR3nt: TGTGCCAGCAGCTTAAATGGAGGGGGCAATGAATCACCCCTCCACTTT
CDR3aa: CASSLNGGGNESPLHF

d_gene: -
j_gene: TRBJ2-5
abundance: -
v_gene: TRBV5-6
CDR3nt: TGTGCCAGCAGCCTCCGGGACCGGAGAATAGAGACCCAGTACTTC
CDR3aa: CASSLRDRRIETQYF

d_gene: -
j_gene: TRBJ2-2
abundance: -
v_gene: TRBV5-1
CDR3nt: TGCGCCAGCAGCCTGACAGTCTTCGACACCGGGGAGCTGTTTTTT
CDR3aa: CASSLTVFDTGELFF

d_gene: -
j_gene: TRBJ2-5
abundance: -
v_gene: TRBV20-1
CDR3nt: TGCAGTGCTAGTAAGGCGGCAGCAGCCTTGGGGACCCAGTACTTC
CDR3aa: CSASKAAAALGTQYF